Listed below are T cell receptor beta chains from one sample, sequenced in a study of shared clonotypes between healthy human individuals. Profiled with immunoSEQ multiplex PCR; TCRdb holds only in-frame clones, not every one. The sample lists under 750,000 clones; 55% to 75% were seen once. The specimen was memory CD4+ T cells sorted from blood. The receptors shown here come from a young woman in good health. Each CDR3 is given with its conserved first and last residue. D genes are given only for firm matches. Expanded clones are given a class, and other clones once, few, many or no size at all.

cdr3_nt: TGTGCCATCAGTGATGAGGGGAATCAGCCCCAGCATTTT
cdr3_aa: CAISDEGNQPQHF
v_call: TRBV10-3
clone_size: .
cdr3_length: 13
j_call: TRBJ1-5
d_call: .

cdr3_nt: TGCAGCGTCGCCACCCGGGGGGTGAACTATGGCTACACCTTC
cdr3_aa: CSVATRGVNYGYTF
v_call: TRBV29-1
clone_size: few
cdr3_length: 14
j_call: TRBJ1-2
d_call: .

cdr3_nt: TGTGCCAGCAGCTTAAGCCGAGTTTACGAGCAGTACTTC
cdr3_aa: CASSLSRVYEQYF
v_call: TRBV11-2
clone_size: .
cdr3_length: 13
j_call: TRBJ2-7
d_call: .

cdr3_nt: TGCGCCAGCAGTGTCCCGCTAGCGGAGGGATACGAGCAGTACTTC
cdr3_aa: CASSVPLAEGYEQYF
v_call: TRBV10-2
clone_size: many
cdr3_length: 15
j_call: TRBJ2-7
d_call: TRBD2

cdr3_nt: TGTGCCAGCAGTGAAGGTGATTGGGGGAAGAGTCAGCCCCAGCATTTT
cdr3_aa: CASSEGDWGKSQPQHF
v_call: TRBV6-1
clone_size: .
cdr3_length: 16
j_call: TRBJ1-5
d_call: .

cdr3_nt: TGTGCCAGCAAAGACCAACCGGACGGGGGGGCTTTCTTT
cdr3_aa: CASKDQPDGGAFF
v_call: TRBV25-1
clone_size: once
cdr3_length: 13
j_call: TRBJ1-1
d_call: .

cdr3_nt: TGTGCCAGCAGACAAATCGACAGTACCTATGAAGCTTTCTTT
cdr3_aa: CASRQIDSTYEAFF
v_call: TRBV27
clone_size: .
cdr3_length: 14
j_call: TRBJ1-1
d_call: .

cdr3_nt: TGCAGCGCTCAACAGGGAGGAGAGACCCAGTACTTC
cdr3_aa: CSAQQGGETQYF
v_call: TRBV29-1
clone_size: .
cdr3_length: 12
j_call: TRBJ2-5
d_call: .

cdr3_nt: TGTGCCAGCCAGGGGTTGTACTACGAGCAGTACTTC
cdr3_aa: CASQGLYYEQYF
v_call: TRBV28
clone_size: .
cdr3_length: 12
j_call: TRBJ2-7
d_call: .

cdr3_nt: TGTGCCAGCAGCCGGGACAGGAACACTGAAGCTTTCTTT
cdr3_aa: CASSRDRNTEAFF
v_call: TRBV11-2
clone_size: .
cdr3_length: 13
j_call: TRBJ1-1
d_call: TRBD1

cdr3_nt: TGCGCCAGCAGCCCGGTGACTAGCGGAGAGACCCAGTACTTC
cdr3_aa: CASSPVTSGETQYF
v_call: TRBV5-1
clone_size: .
cdr3_length: 14
j_call: TRBJ2-5
d_call: TRBD2

cdr3_nt: TGTGCCAGCAGGCCGGGAGGGCGGTCCTACGAGCAGTACTTC
cdr3_aa: CASRPGGRSYEQYF
v_call: TRBV7-2
clone_size: .
cdr3_length: 14
j_call: TRBJ2-7
d_call: TRBD2

cdr3_nt: TGTGCCAGCAGTTCCCCCCTCATACAGGGCGTTGGTGAAAAACTGTTTTTT
cdr3_aa: CASSSPLIQGVGEKLFF
v_call: TRBV28
clone_size: once
cdr3_length: 17
j_call: TRBJ1-4
d_call: .

cdr3_nt: TGTGCCAGCAGCTTAGCGACAGGTGGGGCCAACGTCCTGACTTTC
cdr3_aa: CASSLATGGANVLTF
v_call: TRBV7-9
clone_size: few
cdr3_length: 15
j_call: TRBJ2-6
d_call: .

cdr3_nt: TGTGCCAGCTACAACACTGAAGCTTTCTTT
cdr3_aa: CASYNTEAFF
v_call: TRBV13
clone_size: .
cdr3_length: 10
j_call: TRBJ1-1
d_call: .

cdr3_nt: TGTGCCAGCAGCTTTAGAGGTGGAACTGAAGCTTTCTTT
cdr3_aa: CASSFRGGTEAFF
v_call: TRBV11-2
clone_size: many
cdr3_length: 13
j_call: TRBJ1-1
d_call: .

cdr3_nt: TGTGCCAGCAGCTTTAGACTAGCGGGAGGCTCCGAGCAGTACTTC
cdr3_aa: CASSFRLAGGSEQYF
v_call: TRBV11-2
clone_size: .
cdr3_length: 15
j_call: TRBJ2-7
d_call: TRBD2

cdr3_nt: TGTGCCAGCAGAGTAGGGACAGAGCATAACTATGGCTACACCTTC
cdr3_aa: CASRVGTEHNYGYTF
v_call: TRBV28
clone_size: .
cdr3_length: 15
j_call: TRBJ1-2
d_call: TRBD1

cdr3_nt: TGCGCCAGCAGCCAAGCTCTCCTCGCCTATGGCTACACCTTC
cdr3_aa: CASSQALLAYGYTF
v_call: TRBV4-1
clone_size: .
cdr3_length: 14
j_call: TRBJ1-2
d_call: .

cdr3_nt: TGTGCCAGCAGGCCTCCGGGACACATAACTTACGAGCAGTACTTC
cdr3_aa: CASRPPGHITYEQYF
v_call: TRBV11-2
clone_size: .
cdr3_length: 15
j_call: TRBJ2-7
d_call: .

cdr3_nt: TGTGCCAGCAGCGCGCGTCAACGTCCGAACACTGAAGCTTTCTTT
cdr3_aa: CASSARQRPNTEAFF
v_call: TRBV7-2
clone_size: .
cdr3_length: 15
j_call: TRBJ1-1
d_call: .

cdr3_nt: TGCGCCAGCAGCTTGGGGGACAGGGGAGGGAGCACTGAAGCTTTCTTT
cdr3_aa: CASSLGDRGGSTEAFF
v_call: TRBV5-1
clone_size: .
cdr3_length: 16
j_call: TRBJ1-1
d_call: TRBD1

cdr3_nt: TGTGCCAGCAGTTTATTGGGGGATGAGGCCGAGCAGTACTTC
cdr3_aa: CASSLLGDEAEQYF
v_call: TRBV28
clone_size: .
cdr3_length: 14
j_call: TRBJ2-7
d_call: .

cdr3_nt: TGTGCCAGCAGCACTACAGGGGGCCCTTCCTACGAGCAGTACTTC
cdr3_aa: CASSTTGGPSYEQYF
v_call: TRBV7-2
clone_size: .
cdr3_length: 15
j_call: TRBJ2-7
d_call: TRBD1

cdr3_nt: TGTGCCAGCAGCCCGACAGTAGATCCCCTTGAAGCTTTCTTT
cdr3_aa: CASSPTVDPLEAFF
v_call: TRBV9
clone_size: .
cdr3_length: 14
j_call: TRBJ1-1
d_call: .

cdr3_nt: TGTGCCAGCAGTATTGAGGCACAGCGGAACTATGGCTACACCTTC
cdr3_aa: CASSIEAQRNYGYTF
v_call: TRBV6-6
clone_size: .
cdr3_length: 15
j_call: TRBJ1-2
d_call: .

cdr3_nt: TGTGCCAGTAGTATATGGCCCGGGGAGCTGTTTTTT
cdr3_aa: CASSIWPGELFF
v_call: TRBV19
clone_size: .
cdr3_length: 12
j_call: TRBJ2-2
d_call: .

cdr3_nt: TGTGCCAGCACCGTCTCGAAGGGGGCAAGCACAGATACGCAGTATTTT
cdr3_aa: CASTVSKGASTDTQYF
v_call: TRBV9
clone_size: few
cdr3_length: 16
j_call: TRBJ2-3
d_call: TRBD1

cdr3_nt: TGTGCCAGCAGCTTGGAAGCAGGGGAAGGTTATGGCTACACCTTC
cdr3_aa: CASSLEAGEGYGYTF
v_call: TRBV5-5
clone_size: .
cdr3_length: 15
j_call: TRBJ1-2
d_call: .

cdr3_nt: TGTGCCAGCTCACCACCGTCTAGGTACGAGCAGTACTTC
cdr3_aa: CASSPPSRYEQYF
v_call: TRBV18
clone_size: few
cdr3_length: 13
j_call: TRBJ2-7
d_call: .

cdr3_nt: TGTGCCAGCAGCTTAGCCCCCTTGGGGGCCAACGTCCTGACTTTC
cdr3_aa: CASSLAPLGANVLTF
v_call: TRBV7-8
clone_size: .
cdr3_length: 15
j_call: TRBJ2-6
d_call: .

cdr3_nt: TGTGCCAGCAGTGACCGGGACAGCTACACTGAAGCTTTCTTT
cdr3_aa: CASSDRDSYTEAFF
v_call: TRBV6-6
clone_size: .
cdr3_length: 14
j_call: TRBJ1-1
d_call: TRBD1

cdr3_nt: TGCGCCAGCAGCTTGTTTCTCGACACTGAAGCTTTCTTT
cdr3_aa: CASSLFLDTEAFF
v_call: TRBV5-1
clone_size: .
cdr3_length: 13
j_call: TRBJ1-1
d_call: .

cdr3_nt: TGTGCCAGCAGCTTAGTACTAGTTGAGACCCAGTACTTC
cdr3_aa: CASSLVLVETQYF
v_call: TRBV7-2
clone_size: .
cdr3_length: 13
j_call: TRBJ2-5
d_call: .

cdr3_nt: TGTGCCAGCTCACCTGGCACGGAGACTGGCTATGGCTACACCTTC
cdr3_aa: CASSPGTETGYGYTF
v_call: TRBV18
clone_size: once
cdr3_length: 15
j_call: TRBJ1-2
d_call: .

cdr3_nt: TGTGCCTGGAGGGACCGGACAGGGGGCGGTTTTCAGCCCCAGCATTTT
cdr3_aa: CAWRDRTGGGFQPQHF
v_call: TRBV30
clone_size: .
cdr3_length: 16
j_call: TRBJ1-5
d_call: TRBD1

cdr3_nt: TGTGCCAGCAGCCGGGACAGGGCGTCGATCCTCCACTTT
cdr3_aa: CASSRDRASILHF
v_call: TRBV11-2
clone_size: once
cdr3_length: 13
j_call: TRBJ1-6
d_call: TRBD1

cdr3_nt: TGCGCCAGCAGATCTAGGGTAGCTGGAAACACCATATATTTT
cdr3_aa: CASRSRVAGNTIYF
v_call: TRBV5-1
clone_size: .
cdr3_length: 14
j_call: TRBJ1-3
d_call: .

cdr3_nt: TGTGCCAGCAGCCAAGGCGGGGCCCGGGGCTCCGAGCAGTTCTTC
cdr3_aa: CASSQGGARGSEQFF
v_call: TRBV4-2
clone_size: once
cdr3_length: 15
j_call: TRBJ2-1
d_call: .

cdr3_nt: TGTGCCAGCACCCCTCCCCCTGGACAGTCGAATGAAAAACTGTTTTTT
cdr3_aa: CASTPPPGQSNEKLFF
v_call: TRBV28
clone_size: .
cdr3_length: 16
j_call: TRBJ1-4
d_call: .

cdr3_nt: TGTGCCAGCAGTGAAGGGCAGGGGTATGGCTACACCTTC
cdr3_aa: CASSEGQGYGYTF
v_call: TRBV2
clone_size: .
cdr3_length: 13
j_call: TRBJ1-2
d_call: .

cdr3_nt: TGTGCCATCAGTGAAAGGGGACAGGGAATCGATCAGCCCCAGCATTTT
cdr3_aa: CAISERGQGIDQPQHF
v_call: TRBV10-3
clone_size: .
cdr3_length: 16
j_call: TRBJ1-5
d_call: TRBD1

cdr3_nt: TGCAGCGTCCGACAGGGGCTGGCCGGGGAGCTGTTTTTT
cdr3_aa: CSVRQGLAGELFF
v_call: TRBV29-1
clone_size: .
cdr3_length: 13
j_call: TRBJ2-2
d_call: TRBD1

cdr3_nt: TGTGCCAGCAGCAAATCCGGGACAGGGGCTGGAAACACCATATATTTT
cdr3_aa: CASSKSGTGAGNTIYF
v_call: TRBV7-9
clone_size: many
cdr3_length: 16
j_call: TRBJ1-3
d_call: TRBD1

cdr3_nt: TGTGCCAGCTCACCACGGACAACCTACGAGCAGTACTTC
cdr3_aa: CASSPRTTYEQYF
v_call: TRBV18
clone_size: few
cdr3_length: 13
j_call: TRBJ2-7
d_call: .

cdr3_nt: TGTGCCATCAGGGGACAGGACAGCTATGGCTACACCTTC
cdr3_aa: CAIRGQDSYGYTF
v_call: TRBV10-3
clone_size: .
cdr3_length: 13
j_call: TRBJ1-2
d_call: TRBD1

cdr3_nt: TGTGCCAGCAGCTTAGAACTAGTTAACGCCGGGGAGCTGTTTTTT
cdr3_aa: CASSLELVNAGELFF
v_call: TRBV5-4
clone_size: .
cdr3_length: 15
j_call: TRBJ2-2
d_call: .

cdr3_nt: TGTGCCAGCAGCCCTAGGACAGGGGGCTCTGAAAAACTGTTTTTT
cdr3_aa: CASSPRTGGSEKLFF
v_call: TRBV7-2
clone_size: .
cdr3_length: 15
j_call: TRBJ1-4
d_call: TRBD1

cdr3_nt: TGCGCCAGCAGTGAGTCATTAGCGGGAGAGCAGTACTTC
cdr3_aa: CASSESLAGEQYF
v_call: TRBV10-1
clone_size: .
cdr3_length: 13
j_call: TRBJ2-7
d_call: TRBD2

cdr3_nt: TGTGCCAGCAGAAGGGGACAGGGCGACTCCTACGAGCAGTACTTC
cdr3_aa: CASRRGQGDSYEQYF
v_call: TRBV7-2
clone_size: .
cdr3_length: 15
j_call: TRBJ2-7
d_call: TRBD1

cdr3_nt: TGTGCCAGCAGCTCCACCGGGACAGGAGAGACCCAGTACTTC
cdr3_aa: CASSSTGTGETQYF
v_call: TRBV7-9
clone_size: few
cdr3_length: 14
j_call: TRBJ2-5
d_call: TRBD1

cdr3_nt: TGTGCCAGCAGCACCCGACTCGACAATGAGCAGTTCTTC
cdr3_aa: CASSTRLDNEQFF
v_call: TRBV28
clone_size: .
cdr3_length: 13
j_call: TRBJ2-1
d_call: .

cdr3_nt: TGTGCCGGGAAAACAGGGTATGGCTACACCTTC
cdr3_aa: CAGKTGYGYTF
v_call: TRBV30
clone_size: .
cdr3_length: 11
j_call: TRBJ1-2
d_call: .

cdr3_nt: TGTGCCCGGAATAGCGGGAGGGGGGAAGAGACCCAGTACTTC
cdr3_aa: CARNSGRGEETQYF
v_call: TRBV30
clone_size: .
cdr3_length: 14
j_call: TRBJ2-5
d_call: TRBD2